This record concerns one T cell receptor beta chain sequence. Original analysis: From reference gene primer amplification, estimates of nucleated cell counts were derived. Clones were read by immunoSEQ multiplex PCR, and TCRdb kept only the in-frame ones, dropping some. The V and J calls and clone size come from that table; D and trimming were worked out from the DNA. The table has 50,000 to 80,000 clones, 65% to 90% seen once; the top ten hold less than 6.5%. The data originate from a study of blood T cell repertoires in COVID-19. About the study: The samples span acute and convalescent COVID-19 from the United States, Italy and Spain. PBMCs, B-cell-depleted T cells, or T cells were the source of the cDNA or gDNA that made up the material.

The CDR3 contains 17 residues. Germline V gives CDR1 SGHNT, CDR2 YYREEE (reference sequence). The trim removed 4 bases at V and 5 bases at J, leaving 12 bases unmatched. The sequence came from a woman aged 60-70 years with acute or convalescent COVID-19. Material for sequencing was peripheral blood. The V call is TRBV5-4, the J call TRBJ2-2, with TRBD2 identical over 9 bases. CDR3 in DNA: TGTGCCAGCAGCCGAATAGCGGGGGCCCCGGGGACCGGGGAGCTGTTTTTT. It is translated as CASSRIAGAPGTGELFF.